These 25 T cell receptor beta chains were sequenced from one sample in a study of CD8+ T cells in alopecia areata. RNA was isolated and reverse transcribed to cDNA, the sequencing template. TCRdb's table, derived via immunoSEQ multiplex PCR, lists solely in-frame clones and lacks some. The sample carries about 210,000 clones, about 64% recorded once. Treatment of the sample: oral pan-JAK inhibitor, 5-10 mg twice daily. Sample: CD4+ T cells sorted from blood, taken at week 4, from a patient treated with tofacitinib. Receptors originate from a human donor with alopecia areata.

The chain has TRBV6-1 and TRBJ1-4; weak D call: TRBD1 (5 bases). The ends were cut back, 1 base at V and 3 bases at J, with 9 bases in the middle. This CDR3 comprises 15 residues. From germline, CDR1 is MNHNS and CDR2 SASEGT. The CDR3 bases are TGTGCCAGCAGTGAAGAAGGGGCGGCTAATGAAAAACTGTTTTTT. Protein: CASSEEGAANEKLFF.

This chain joins TRBV9 and TRBJ2-5; D could derive from TRBD1 or TRBD2 (5 bases each). The germline V gene has CDR1 SGDLS and CDR2 YYNGEE. V was pared by 3 bases and J by 5 bases, with 14 bases between. This CDR3 region has 14 residues. CDR3 amino acids: CASSAPGRAETQYF. CDR3 DNA sequence: TGTGCCAGCAGCGCCCCGGGGCGGGCCGAGACCCAGTACTTC. Full variable domain (missing parts from reference TRBV9 and TRBJ2-5): DSGVTQTPKHLITATGQRVTLRCSPRSGDLSVYWYQQSLDQGLQFLIQYYNGEERAKGNILERFSAQQFPDLHSELNLSSLELGDSALYFCASSAPGRAETQYFGPGTRLLVL.

This rearrangement joins TRBV30 to TRBJ2-2; D remains ambiguous. CDR3 length equals 11 residues. V was cut by 0 bases and J by 7 bases, with 3 bases left in between. Germline CDR1 is GTSNPN and CDR2 is SVGIG (reference sequence). The CDR3, as DNA: TGTGCCTGGAGTGTAAACGGGGAGCTGTTTTTT. Translating gives CAWSVNGELFF.

The gene calls are TRBV29-1 and TRBJ2-2, with D tentatively TRBD1 (6 bases). The ends were cut back, 5 bases at V and 0 bases at J, with 13 bases in the middle. Germline V gene data show CDR1 as SQVTM and CDR2 as ANQGSEA. This CDR3 has 15 amino acids. CDR3 bases: TGCAGCGTTCTCCGGGACACCTCGAACACCGGGGAGCTGTTTTTT. Translating it yields CSVLRDTSNTGELFF.

This sequence joins TRBV7-2 and TRBJ1-2; no definite D call. Per the germline V gene, CDR1 is SGHTA and CDR2 is FQGNSA. The V and J ends lost 5 bases and 8 bases respectively, with 12 bases between them. The CDR3 runs 12 residues. The CDR3 loop reads CASSRPYEGYTF. CDR3 DNA sequence: TGTGCCAGCAGCCGGCCGTATGAGGGCTACACCTTC. Based on the CDR3 plus reference TRBV7-2 and TRBJ1-2, the full variable domain is GAGVSQSPSNKVTEKGKDVELRCDPISGHTALYWYRQSLGQGLEFLIYFQGNSAPDKSGLPSDRFSAERTGGSVSTLTIQRTQQEDSAVYLCASSRPYEGYTFGSGTRLTVV.

This chain links TRBV29-1 with TRBJ2-5; 7 bases agree with TRBD2. Germline trimming cut 7 bases from V and 5 bases from J; bases unmatched to any gene: 7. The V gene's germline CDR1 is SQVTM and CDR2 ANQGSEA. CDR3 length equals 12 residues. The CDR3 nucleotides are TGCAGCGGCCGAAGGGAGGGGGAGACCCAGTACTTC. As protein: CSGRREGETQYF.

The chain uses TRBV29-1 and TRBJ2-2; D perhaps matches TRBD2 (7 bases). CDR3 size: 14 residues. The germline gives CDR1 SQVTM, CDR2 ANQGSEA. Trimming removed 7 bases from V and 4 bases from J, with 16 bases in between. For the CDR3, the DNA is TGCAGCGCCCGGGGCGGGGGCGGCACCGGGGAGCTGTTTTTT. This encodes CSARGGGGTGELFF.

The chain joins TRBV5-6 to TRBJ1-6, with TRBD1 identical over 7 bases. The CDR3 contains 15 residues. Germline V lookup: CDR1 SGHDT, CDR2 YYEEEE. Germline trimming cut 1 base from V and 8 bases from J; bases unmatched to any gene: 6. The chain's CDR3 is CASSLRQGVHSPLHF. Written as DNA, the CDR3 is TGTGCCAGCAGCTTGAGACAGGGAGTACATTCACCCCTCCACTTT.

This chain joins TRBV4-1 and TRBJ2-1; 13 bases agree with TRBD2. Germline V gene sequence: CDR1 MGHRA, CDR2 YSYEKL. CDR3 size: 17 residues. J lost 1 base, V lost 3 bases, and 3 bases had no gene match. Here the CDR3 DNA reads TGCGCCAGCAGCCATACTAGCGGGGGGGCATCCTACAATGAGCAGTTCTTC. Translated: CASSHTSGGASYNEQFF.

The chain has TRBV4-2 and TRBJ1-1, with D unclear. CDR1 and CDR2 (germline): LGHNA, YNFKEQ. The CDR3 is made up of 15 amino acids. V was shortened by 1 base and J by 1 base, with 10 bases between the two germline ends. The DNA for the CDR3 is TGTGCCAGCAGCCAAGGGCCCACCAGGAACACTGAAGCTTTCTTT. It specifies CASSQGPTRNTEAFF.

The chain joins TRBV29-1 to TRBJ2-7, with 8 bases identical to TRBD2. CDR3 length: 15 amino acids. From germline, CDR1 is SQVTM and CDR2 ANQGSEA. Trimming at V came to 8 bases and at J to 0 bases, leaving 12 bases not matched to a gene. The CDR3 region has the DNA TGCAGCATCCGAGGACGGGGGGGTTACTCCTACGAGCAGTACTTC. Translating it yields CSIRGRGGYSYEQYF.

The chain uses TRBV27 and TRBJ2-2; no firm D call. The CDR3 runs to 11 residues. V gave up 6 bases and J gave up 7 bases, with 6 bases separating them. Germline assignment: CDR1 MNHEY and CDR2 SMNVEV (reference sequence). The CDR3 nucleotides are TGTGCCAGCAGACCTTGCGGGGAGCTGTTTTTT. This gives the protein CASRPCGELFF.

The count of this clone is one. The chain carries TRBV4-2 and TRBJ2-1, with 15 bases identical to TRBD2. The junction had 6 bases not matched to a gene; V was cut back by 1 base and J by 14 bases. Per the germline V gene, CDR1 is LGHNA and CDR2 is YNFKEQ. CDR3 length: 15 residues. The CDR3 sequence: CASSQVGTSGGLEFF. The CDR3 bases are TGTGCCAGCAGCCAAGTCGGGACTAGCGGGGGGTTGGAGTTCTTC.

The chain joins TRBV30 to TRBJ2-5; 10 nucleotides match TRBD1. Trimming cost V 5 bases and J 5 bases; bases outside gene matches: 17. The CDR3 spans 17 residues. The V gene's germline CDR1 is GTSNPN and CDR2 SVGIG (reference sequence). This chain's CDR3 is CAWGDFQTGGGWETQYF. CDR3 nucleotide sequence: TGTGCCTGGGGCGATTTTCAGACAGGGGGCGGCTGGGAGACCCAGTACTTC.

The chain is built from TRBV25-1 and TRBJ2-5; 9 bases align to TRBD2. This CDR3 spans 15 amino acids. CDR1 MGHDK and CDR2 SYGVNS come from the germline V gene. The ends lost 3 bases at V and 2 bases at J; junction bases unmatched: 4. The CDR3 nucleotides read TGTGCCAGCAGTGATAGCGGGGGCCCACAAGAGACCCAGTACTTC. Protein sequence: CASSDSGGPQETQYF.

The CDR3 here is CASSLDSNTQYF. The CDR3 DNA is TGTGCCAGCAGCCTAGACAGCAATACGCAGTATTTT. The chain is built from TRBV5-6 and TRBJ2-3, with a tentative D call TRBD1 (5 bases). Germline V CDR1 and CDR2: SGHDT, YYEEEE. Trimming stripped 4 bases from V and 7 bases from J, with 10 bases between. The length of the CDR3 is 12 residues.

The V gene is TRBV14, the J gene TRBJ2-2, with D possibly being TRBD2 (6 bases). Germline assignment: CDR1 SGHDN and CDR2 FVKESK. The CDR3 is 14 residues long. V lost 4 bases, J lost 5 bases, and 11 bases lay in between. The CDR3 sequence: CASSLGGGTGELFF. CDR3 bases: TGTGCCAGCAGCCTAGGAGGAGGGACCGGGGAGCTGTTTTTT.

This rearrangement joins TRBV7-2 to TRBJ2-5, with D unclear. Germline V gives CDR1 SGHTA, CDR2 FQGNSA. The CDR3 is 12 residues long. V gave up 3 bases and J gave up 11 bases, with 13 bases separating them. The CDR3: CASSFNGGVQYF. CDR3 in DNA: TGTGCCAGCAGCTTCAACGGTGGTGTTCAGTACTTC.

The V gene is TRBV12-5, the J gene TRBJ1-2, with D uncertain. V was cut by 7 bases and J by 8 bases, with 14 bases left in between. This CDR3 comprises 12 residues. CDR1 LGHNT and CDR2 FRNRAP come from the germline V gene. CDR3 nucleotide sequence: TGTGCTAGTGCAGTCGGCGACCGGGGCTACACCTTC. Translated, it gives CASAVGDRGYTF. The full variable domain, with the rest looked up from reference TRBV12-5 and TRBJ1-2, is DARVTQTPRHKVTEMGQEVTMRCQPILGHNTVFWYRQTMMQGLELLAYFRNRAPLDDSGMPKDRFSAEMPDATLATLKIQPSEPRDSAVYFCASAVGDRGYTFGSGTRLTVV.

The gene calls are TRBV2 and TRBJ1-4; perhaps TRBD1 as D (5 bases). The CDR3 spans 15 residues. Per the germline V gene, CDR1 is SNHLY and CDR2 is FYNNEI. With 6 bases removed from V and 4 bases from J, the gap between germline ends came to 15 bases. The CDR3 is CASSLEGPFNEKLFF. The CDR3 coding sequence is TGTGCCAGCAGCCTGGAGGGGCCCTTTAATGAAAAACTGTTTTTT.

This chain uses TRBV27 with TRBJ2-4; D is tentatively TRBD1 or TRBD2 (5 bases each). V lost 3 bases to trimming and J lost 5 bases, with 8 bases between them. This CDR3 comprises 13 residues. Germline loops: CDR1 MNHEY, CDR2 SMNVEV (reference sequence). CDR3 region: CASSFRGQNIQYF. The CDR3 region has the DNA TGTGCCAGCAGTTTTCGGGGCCAAAACATTCAGTACTTC.

The chain joins TRBV11-1 to TRBJ1-2, with 10 bases identical to TRBD1. The CDR3 is 13 amino acids. The germline V gene encodes CDR1 SGHAT and CDR2 FQDESV (reference sequence). With 1 base clipped from V and 10 bases from J, the junction kept 3 bases outside the gene matches. The CDR3 reads CASSLGQGAAYTF. The CDR3, as DNA: TGTGCCAGCAGCTTAGGACAGGGGGCGGCCTACACCTTC.

V is TRBV2 and J is TRBJ1-5; no firm D call. From germline, CDR1 is SNHLY and CDR2 FYNNEI. The germline V and J ends were trimmed by 1 base and 5 bases, with 6 bases remaining between them. The length of the CDR3 is 13 residues. CDR3 sequence (DNA): TGTGCCAGCAGTGAAGGCGGGTATCAGCCCCAGCATTTT. As protein: CASSEGGYQPQHF.

This clone was observed a handful of times. This rearrangement joins TRBV19 to TRBJ1-1; D possibly corresponds to TRBD1 (5 bases). With 4 bases removed from V and 1 base from J, the gap between germline ends came to 10 bases. The germline CDR1 and CDR2 sequences are LNHDA and SQIVND (reference sequence). There are 14 residues in the CDR3. The CDR3 DNA sequence: TGTGCCAGTAGTACCCTGGACAAGAACACTGAAGCTTTCTTT. This translates into CASSTLDKNTEAFF.

The rearrangement uses TRBV13 and TRBJ1-4; no reliable D call. V was pared by 0 bases and J by 4 bases, with 6 bases between. The V gene's germline CDR1 is PRHDT and CDR2 FYEKMQ (reference sequence). This CDR3 region has 14 residues. In DNA, the CDR3 is TGTGCCAGCAGCTTAGGGCCGAATAATGAAAAACTGTTTTTT. Its translation is CASSLGPNNEKLFF.